This entry lists 19 T cell receptor beta chains sequenced from one sample in a study of blood T cell repertoires in COVID-19. TCRdb's table, derived via immunoSEQ multiplex PCR, lists solely in-frame clones and lacks some. The sample lists about 23,000 clones, 90% to 95% occurring once. The sample comprised peripheral blood. Receptors originate from a woman aged 50 to 60 with active COVID-19.

The chain joins TRBV19 to TRBJ2-7; tentatively, D is TRBD1 (5 bases). Germline V gene lookup returns CDR1 LNHDA and CDR2 SQIVND (reference sequence). Between the trimmed V and J ends, which lost 5 bases and 2 bases, there was a span of 13 bases. The CDR3 is 14 residues long. CDR3 sequence (DNA): TGTGCCAGTAGTGCGCGACAGCCCCCCTACGAGCAGTACGTC. Encoded protein: CASSARQPPYEQYV.

The V call is TRBV19, the J call TRBJ1-1; TRBD1 aligns across 7 bases. Per germline, CDR1 LNHDA and CDR2 SQIVND (reference sequence). The junction had 7 bases not matched to a gene; V was cut back by 7 bases and J by 2 bases. This CDR3 is 14 amino acids long. Here the CDR3 DNA reads TGTGCCAGTAAGGTGGGACAGTATAACACTGAAGCTTTCTTT. Protein product: CASKVGQYNTEAFF.

This clone was seen a single time. The gene calls are TRBV10-2 and TRBJ2-1; D may be TRBD2 (6 bases). Trimming shortened V by 11 bases and J by 6 bases, and 17 bases separated the two germline ends. CDR1 and CDR2 from the germline V gene are WSHSY and SAAADI. This CDR3 spans 13 amino acids. The CDR3 region has the DNA TGCGCCCCCTGGGTAGCGGAACTCAATGAGCAGTTCTTC. Translating it yields CAPWVAELNEQFF.

The J gene is TRBJ1-5, the V gene TRBV6-5; 9 bases match TRBD1. CDR1 is MNHEY and CDR2 is SVGAGI in the germline V gene. This CDR3 spans 15 amino acids. After removal of 6 bases from V and 8 bases from J, the junction contained 11 bases not matched to a gene. The CDR3 bases are TGTGCCAGCAGGCCCGTTGGGGACAGGGAAAAGCCCCAGCATTTT. It yields the protein CASRPVGDREKPQHF.

J is TRBJ2-1 and V is TRBV9, with D unresolved. The V gene lost 0 bases and the J gene lost 8 bases, with 9 bases spanning the gap. Germline values: CDR1 SGDLS, CDR2 YYNGEE. This CDR3 region has 13 residues. In DNA form, the CDR3 reads TGTGCCAGCAGCGTAGGGCTGTACGATGAGCAGTTCTTC. Translated: CASSVGLYDEQFF.

The chain is built from TRBV5-1 and TRBJ1-1; D is undetermined. The V gene's germline CDR1 is SGHRS and CDR2 YFSETQ. This CDR3 is 14 amino acids long. The V end was cut by 4 bases, the J end by 3 bases, with 13 bases between. CDR3 in amino acids: CASSPWEGHTEAFF. CDR3 bases: TGCGCCAGCAGCCCCTGGGAGGGCCACACTGAAGCTTTCTTT.

This clone was seen just once. The genes are TRBV6-5 and TRBJ2-7; 9 positions agree with TRBD2. The CDR3 extends over 15 amino acids. Germline CDR1 is MNHEY and CDR2 is SVGAGI. V lost 4 bases to trimming and J lost 0 bases; unmatched junction nucleotides: 4. The DNA of the CDR3 is TGTGCCAGCAGTTGGTCACTAGCGGGCTCCTACGAGCAGTACTTC. Translated, it gives CASSWSLAGSYEQYF.

V gene TRBV5-1 combines with J gene TRBJ2-1, with D perhaps TRBD2 (5 bases). V lost 4 bases and J 6 bases, leaving 20 bases between the germline ends. The CDR3 extends over 16 amino acids. In germline, CDR1 is SGHRS, CDR2 YFSETQ. The CDR3 region has the DNA TGCGCCAGCAGCAAAAGACTACCCTCCTTCTCCAATGAGCAGTTCTTC. It encodes CASSKRLPSFSNEQFF.

V and J are TRBV29-1 and TRBJ2-1; TRBD2 matches at 10 bases. The V gene's germline CDR1 is SQVTM and CDR2 ANQGSEA. V trimming: 4 bases; J trimming: 3 bases; junction bases outside the gene matches: 3. The CDR3 is made up of 14 amino acids. CDR3 nucleotides: TGCAGCGTTGTGAGCGGGAGGGGCTACAATGAGCAGTTCTTC. Its protein is CSVVSGRGYNEQFF.

The V gene is TRBV28, the J gene TRBJ1-2; 7 bases agree with TRBD1. Germline V gene lookup returns CDR1 MDHEN and CDR2 SYDVKM. The CDR3 totals 15 residues. Trimming at V came to 7 bases and at J to 2 bases, leaving 10 bases not matched to a gene. The CDR3 region has the DNA TGTGCCAGCATCCCCGCCCGGGACAGCAACTATGGCTACACCTTC. Its protein product is CASIPARDSNYGYTF.

The chain combines TRBV3-1 (or the pseudogene TRBV3-2) with TRBJ1-4, with D tentatively TRBD1 (6 bases). Germline lookup yields CDR1 LGHDT and CDR2 YNNKEL (reference sequence). Trimming removed 5 bases at V and 4 bases at J, with 11 bases between. The CDR3 length is 14 residues. CDR3 bases: TGTGCCAGCAGCTCCTGGGACATTAATGAAAAACTGTTTTTT. Its translation: CASSSWDINEKLFF.

This clone came up once. The rearrangement uses TRBV30 and TRBJ1-3; D may be TRBD1 (6 bases). CDR3 length: 14 amino acids. CDR1 GTSNPN and CDR2 SVGIG come from the germline V gene (reference sequence). The V end lost 4 bases, the J end lost 4 bases, and 14 bases lay between the germline ends. The CDR3 reads CAWITTGLGNTIYF. The CDR3 nucleotides read TGTGCCTGGATAACCACAGGGTTGGGAAACACCATATATTTT.

In DNA, the CDR3 is TGTGCCAGCAGTCCCGGGACAGGGCCAGATACGCAGTATTTT. Translated: CASSPGTGPDTQYF. The V gene is TRBV2, the J gene TRBJ2-3, with 9 nucleotides matching TRBD1. The CDR3 loop spans 14 amino acids. Losses at the gene ends were 5 bases for V and 4 bases for J; bases not matched to a gene: 4. In germline, CDR1 is SNHLY, CDR2 FYNNEI.

The V call is TRBV19, the J call TRBJ1-6, with D perhaps matching TRBD1 (5 bases). With 7 bases removed from V and 7 bases from J, the gap between germline ends came to 17 bases. Germline V gene sequence: CDR1 LNHDA, CDR2 SQIVND (reference sequence). This CDR3 has 15 amino acids. CDR3 sequence (DNA): TGTGCCAGTACCGAGGTGGCAGGGAGGAATTCACCCCTCCACTTT. It encodes CASTEVAGRNSPLHF.

The chain employs TRBV25-1 and TRBJ2-1; 11 bases align to TRBD2. CDR3 length equals 16 residues. Germline CDR1 is MGHDK and CDR2 is SYGVNS. With 0 bases clipped from V and 7 bases from J, the junction kept 5 bases outside the gene matches. CDR3 loop: CASSEYKTSGINEQFF. The CDR3 DNA reads TGTGCCAGCAGTGAATATAAGACTAGCGGGATTAATGAGCAGTTCTTC.

This chain joins TRBV5-1 and TRBJ2-3; 10 positions agree with TRBD2. The CDR3 has 16 residues. V shed 4 bases and J 0 bases; nucleotides not matched to a gene: 5. The V gene's germline CDR1 is SGHRS and CDR2 YFSETQ. The CDR3 DNA reads TGCGCCAGCAGCGAAATACTAGCGGGGAGCACAGATACGCAGTATTTT. The encoded protein is CASSEILAGSTDTQYF.

The V gene is TRBV9, the J gene TRBJ2-1; D uncertain. The germline V gene has CDR1 SGDLS and CDR2 YYNGEE. V gave up 0 bases and J gave up 7 bases, with 11 bases separating them. The CDR3 extends over 14 amino acids. This CDR3 is CASSVGTALNEQFF. Written as DNA, the CDR3 is TGTGCCAGCAGCGTAGGTACAGCCCTTAATGAGCAGTTCTTC.

The chain joins TRBV28 to TRBJ1-2; TRBD1 matches at 7 bases. Germline V gene lookup returns CDR1 MDHEN and CDR2 SYDVKM. V trimming: 7 bases; J trimming: 4 bases; junction bases outside the gene matches: 9. This CDR3 has 14 amino acids. CDR3 bases: TGTGCCAGCACCCCTATCGGGACAGCCTATGGCTACACCTTC. Its protein product is CASTPIGTAYGYTF.

J is TRBJ2-7 and V is TRBV28; 11 positions match TRBD2. The V and J ends lost 4 bases and 1 base, in that order; junction bases with no gene match: 6. The CDR3 is made up of 16 amino acids. Germline lookup yields CDR1 MDHEN and CDR2 SYDVKM. DNA for the CDR3: TGTGCCAGCAGTTACATACTAGCGGGAGCTTCCTACGAGCAGTACTTC. Its translation is CASSYILAGASYEQYF.